This T cell receptor (beta chain) comes out of a study of OX40 agonist ivuxolimab in advanced cancers. Study background: Among those treated, three patients had partial responses, one with hepatocellular carcinoma and two with cutaneous melanoma. Broader study findings: With doses of 0.1 to 3.0 mg/kg, CD4+ and CD8+ blood T cells had undergone clonal expansion by week 6.

Worth noting for this clone: Its target is not known.

Generated by immunoSEQ multiplex PCR, the TCRdb table keeps only in-frame clones and is missing some. The sample gives 90,000 to 100,000 clones, approximately 90% of which show up once; 0.75% to 0.95% is in the top ten. This clonotype was sampled from an adult with an advanced solid tumor such as melanoma, head and neck, liver or kidney cancer. The sample in question was CD4+ or CD8+ T cells sorted from blood, obtained in a trial of the OX40 agonist ivuxolimab.

The CDR3 protein is CASSSYFDGEAFF. The CDR3 bases are TGTGCCAGTAGTTCCTACTTTGACGGCGAAGCTTTCTTT. The genes are TRBV19 and TRBJ1-1; no firm D call. V was clipped by 5 bases and J by 8 bases, with 15 bases between them. CDR3 length: 13 residues. Per germline, CDR1 LNHDA and CDR2 SQIVND (reference sequence).